Here is one T cell receptor beta chain with its context. Its antigen is undetermined. Partitioning of CD4+ cells yielded a CD45RA+ naive subset and a CD45RA-negative memory subset. This sample was taken from a study of shared clonotypes between healthy human individuals. Findings of the study overall: Among donors, clonotype sharing was expected to be affected by sequencing depth. Some naive CD4 clonotypes, 4% to 6%, turned up in common across a handful of donors.

Deep was the level used in running the assay. TCRdb's copy holds only in-frame clones and misses some; the assay was immunoSEQ multiplex PCR. The data show roughly 760,000 clones, roughly 70% seen once. Sequenced: memory CD4+ T cells sorted from blood. The sample's subset: CD45RA-negative fraction. The TCR sequence derives from a woman in her thirties in good health.

The CDR3, as DNA: TGTGCCAGCAGTTTATTGGGGGACGGGGAGCTGTTTTTT. Translating gives CASSLLGDGELFF. The rearrangement links TRBV28 to TRBJ2-2, with D tentatively TRBD1 or TRBD2 (5 bases each). The V gene lost 1 base and the J gene lost 7 bases, with 7 bases spanning the gap. From germline, CDR1 is MDHEN and CDR2 SYDVKM. The length of the CDR3 is 13 residues.